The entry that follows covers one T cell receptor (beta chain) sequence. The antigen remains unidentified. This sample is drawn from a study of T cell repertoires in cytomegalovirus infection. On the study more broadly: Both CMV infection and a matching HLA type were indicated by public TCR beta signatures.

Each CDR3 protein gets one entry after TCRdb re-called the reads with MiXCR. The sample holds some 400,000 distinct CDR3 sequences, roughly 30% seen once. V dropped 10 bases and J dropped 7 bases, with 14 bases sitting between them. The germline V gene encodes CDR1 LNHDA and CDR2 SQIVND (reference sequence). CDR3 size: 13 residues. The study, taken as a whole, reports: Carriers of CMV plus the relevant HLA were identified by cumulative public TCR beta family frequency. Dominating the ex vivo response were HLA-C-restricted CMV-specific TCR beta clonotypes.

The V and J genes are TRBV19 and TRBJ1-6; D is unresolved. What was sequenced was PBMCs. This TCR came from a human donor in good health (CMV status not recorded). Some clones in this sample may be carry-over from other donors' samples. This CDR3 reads CAIRVAGNSPLHF. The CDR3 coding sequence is TGTGCCATTAGAGTCGCGGGGAATTCACCCCTCCACTTT.